Each of the 25 T cell receptor beta chains below was sequenced from the same sample in a study of patients and donors after allogeneic stem cell transplantation. TCRdb redid the calling of the RT-PCR reads with MiXCR, one entry per CDR3 protein. The sample lists approximately 98,000 distinct CDR3 sequences; about a third were seen once. The sequenced sample was blood, either unsorted or a sorted T cell fraction (not recorded which). The receptor source for this set is a human donor who was either an allogeneic HSCT recipient or a stem cell or donor lymphocyte infusion donor (not recorded which). It is not recorded whose cells these are; they may come from a transplant donor.

This clonotype was seen a handful of times. The CDR3 loop is CASSTGNTGELFF. Here the CDR3 DNA reads TGTGCCAGCAGCACAGGGAACACCGGGGAGCTGTTTTTT. This chain connects TRBV5-5 to TRBJ2-2; D is possibly TRBD1 (5 bases). The germline V gene has CDR1 SGHKS and CDR2 YYEKEE (reference sequence). The CDR3 runs to 13 residues. Trimming cost V 4 bases and J 1 base, with 5 bases left between them.

This clonotype was seen more than once but under ten times. The rearrangement links TRBV20-1 to TRBJ2-6; 7 bases fit TRBD2. Germline CDR1 DFQATT, CDR2 SNEGSKA (reference sequence). Unmatched junction bases numbered 10, after V lost 2 bases and J lost 0 bases. The CDR3 sequence is 18 residues long. CDR3 nucleotides: TGCAGTGCTAGAAATGGGAGGGCCGTTAGCTCTGGGGCCAACGTCCTGACTTTC. The encoded protein is CSARNGRAVSSGANVLTF.

The count of this clonotype is one. Since a much larger clone is just one base distant, this may be a read error. V and J are TRBV6-5 and TRBJ1-2; possible D gene TRBD1, 6 bases. The CDR3 runs to 12 residues. Trimming stripped 6 bases from V and 7 bases from J, with 12 bases between. The V gene's germline CDR1 is MNHEY and CDR2 SVGAGI. The CDR3 nucleotides read TGTGCCAGCAGACAGGGACTTTTTGGCTACACCTTC. This gives the protein CASRQGLFGYTF.

This chain joins TRBV4-3 and TRBJ1-1; tentative D call: TRBD1 (5 bases). Trimming shortened V by 0 bases and J by 3 bases, and 8 bases separated the two germline ends. Germline V gene lookup returns CDR1 LGHNA and CDR2 YSLEER. The CDR3 length is 14 residues. DNA of the CDR3: TGCGCCAGCAGCCAAGATGGGGGGTACACTGAAGCTTTCTTT. Amino acid sequence: CASSQDGGYTEAFF.

V gene TRBV7-2 combines with J gene TRBJ1-3; D is ambiguous. Trimming stripped 2 bases from V and 7 bases from J, with 3 bases between. Germline values: CDR1 SGHTA, CDR2 FQGNSA. CDR3 length: 11 amino acids. CDR3 DNA: TGTGCCAGCAGCTTATGGAACACCATATATTTT. It encodes CASSLWNTIYF.

This chain joins TRBV15 and TRBJ1-1, with a possible D match to TRBD1 (5 bases). Trimming removed 0 bases from V and 11 bases from J, with 10 bases in between. This CDR3 contains 12 residues. Per germline, CDR1 LNHNV and CDR2 YYDKDF (reference sequence). The CDR3 bases are TGTGCCACCAGCAGAGATCAGGGACGGGCTTTCTTT. This translates into CATSRDQGRAFF.

This chain links TRBV7-9 with TRBJ1-6; D remains unclear. The germline V gene encodes CDR1 SEHNR and CDR2 FQNEAQ (reference sequence). The CDR3 is 13 residues long. V lost 1 base and J lost 10, with 8 bases in between. The CDR3 DNA sequence: TGTGCCAGCAGCTTAGTATCGGACTCACCCCTCCACTTT. As protein: CASSLVSDSPLHF.

This clonotype was detected only a few times. The chain combines TRBV28 with TRBJ1-2; 10 positions agree with TRBD1. The CDR3 sequence is 12 residues long. V shed 5 bases and J 8 bases; nucleotides not matched to a gene: 2. CDR1 is MDHEN and CDR2 is SYDVKM in the germline V gene. CDR3 protein: CASSTTGGGYTF. The CDR3 coding sequence is TGTGCCAGCAGTACGACAGGGGGCGGCTACACCTTC.

The V and J genes are TRBV4-2 and TRBJ1-1; TRBD1 matches at 10 bases. Germline CDR1 is LGHNA and CDR2 is YNFKEQ. Trimming removed 2 bases from V and 5 bases from J; junction bases left unmatched: 5. The CDR3 extends over 15 amino acids. The CDR3 DNA reads TGTGCCAGCAGCCAATTTGACAGGGGGCATACTGAAGCTTTCTTT. Its protein is CASSQFDRGHTEAFF.

This chain joins TRBV7-2 and TRBJ2-3, with D uncertain. This CDR3 spans 14 amino acids. The V gene's germline CDR1 is SGHTA and CDR2 FQGNSA. V lost 6 bases and J lost 2, with 12 bases in between. This CDR3 reads CASSGQATTDTQYF. The CDR3 coding sequence is TGTGCCAGCAGTGGGCAGGCCACCACAGATACGCAGTATTTT.

Written as DNA, the CDR3 is TGTGCCAGCAACCGGGAACTAAATTCACCCCTCCACTTT. Translated: CASNRELNSPLHF. The V and J genes are TRBV5-6 and TRBJ1-6, with D hard to call. The CDR3 runs 13 residues. Germline V gene lookup returns CDR1 SGHDT and CDR2 YYEEEE. The V end was cut by 6 bases, the J end by 7 bases, with 11 bases between.

This clonotype was detected only once. This chain links TRBV4-2 with TRBJ2-4; 13 bases line up with TRBD2. Germline V gives CDR1 LGHNA, CDR2 YNFKEQ. J lost 5 bases, V lost 4 bases, and 5 bases had no gene match. The length of the CDR3 is 16 residues. The CDR3 loop reads CASSPHGTSGENIQYF. Written as DNA, the CDR3 is TGTGCCAGCAGCCCCCACGGGACTAGCGGGGAAAACATTCAGTACTTC.

This clonotype was observed a single time. The rearrangement links TRBV6-2 or TRBV6-3 to TRBJ1-5; TRBD1 aligns across 9 bases. Trimming removed 5 bases from V and 6 bases from J; junction bases left unmatched: 5. The length of the CDR3 is 14 residues. Per the germline V gene, CDR1 is MNHEY and CDR2 is SVGEGT. The CDR3 protein is CASSIQGAGQPQHF. In DNA, the CDR3 is TGTGCCAGCAGTATACAGGGGGCCGGTCAGCCCCAGCATTTT.

This clonotype occurred many times. V gene TRBV5-1 combines with J gene TRBJ1-5; D call uncertain. Germline V gives CDR1 SGHRS, CDR2 YFSETQ. The CDR3 sequence is 13 residues long. The ends were cut back, 3 bases at V and 4 bases at J, with 8 bases in the middle. Here the CDR3 DNA reads TGCGCCAGCAGCTACACCCCAAATCAGCCCCAGCATTTT. Translating gives CASSYTPNQPQHF. Based on the CDR3 plus reference TRBV5-1 and TRBJ1-5, the full variable domain is KAGVTQTPRYLIKTRGQQVTLSCSPISGHRSVSWYQQTPGQGLQFLFEYFSETQRNKGNFPGRFSGRQFSNSRSEMNVSTLELGDSALYLCASSYTPNQPQHFGDGTRLSIL.

This clonotype was counted at least ten times. The chain has TRBV28 and TRBJ1-2; D is perhaps TRBD1 (5 bases). The V gene lost 5 bases and the J gene lost 4 bases, with 8 bases spanning the gap. The CDR3 consists of 12 residues. Germline values: CDR1 MDHEN, CDR2 SYDVKM. In DNA form, the CDR3 reads TGTGCCAGCAGTCGACAGATCTATGGCTACACCTTC. Translated: CASSRQIYGYTF.

The table lists this clonotype with many counts. This CDR3 reads CSAWDRGTEAFF. CDR3 nucleotide sequence: TGCAGCGCCTGGGACAGGGGCACTGAAGCTTTCTTT. The V and J genes are TRBV29-1 and TRBJ1-1; 10 bases are a match to TRBD1. Germline V CDR1 and CDR2: SQVTM, ANQGSEA. The CDR3 spans 12 residues. After removal of 7 bases from V and 4 bases from J, the junction contained 3 bases not matched to a gene.

The chain joins TRBV12-3 or TRBV12-4 to TRBJ2-5, with D possibly TRBD2 on 6 matching bases. CDR3 length: 15 residues. Trimming took 5 bases from V and 0 from J, leaving 13 bases between them. CDR3 nucleotides: TGTGCCAGCAGTCTGACTAGGAACAACCAAGAGACCCAGTACTTC. It codes for CASSLTRNNQETQYF.

The chain joins TRBV6-5 to TRBJ1-1; the D is unclear. Germline V gene sequence: CDR1 MNHEY, CDR2 SVGAGI. The CDR3 contains 12 residues. V shed 6 bases and J shed 3 bases, with 8 bases lying between them. The CDR3 reads CASRKRDTEAFF. CDR3 nucleotides: TGTGCCAGCAGGAAAAGAGACACTGAAGCTTTCTTT.

The chain couples TRBV4-3 to TRBJ1-1; a weak D match, TRBD1 (6 bases). V was clipped by 5 bases and J by 0 bases, with 13 bases between them. Per germline, CDR1 LGHNA and CDR2 YSLEER. The CDR3 runs to 15 residues. The CDR3 DNA is TGCGCCAGCAGCATCCACAGGGTTTTGAACACTGAAGCTTTCTTT. Residues: CASSIHRVLNTEAFF.

This clonotype was detected only a few times. V gene TRBV20-1 combines with J gene TRBJ1-1, with D possibly being TRBD1 (5 bases). The CDR3 is 13 amino acids. Trimming left V 2 bases short and J 4 bases short, with 11 bases between. Germline CDR1 DFQATT, CDR2 SNEGSKA (reference sequence). The CDR3 region has the DNA TGCAGTGCTAGATTAATGGGGGGCACTGAAGCTTTCTTT. It codes for CSARLMGGTEAFF.

A single count supports this clonotype. CDR3 DNA: TGTGCCAGCAGCCGCCAGACGGGCGGTGGTGAAAAACTGTTTTTT. The encoded protein is CASSRQTGGGEKLFF. V is TRBV3-1 and J is TRBJ1-4; D gene unclear. The germline V gene has CDR1 LGHDT and CDR2 YNNKEL (reference sequence). The length of the CDR3 is 15 residues. Between the trimmed V and J ends, which lost 4 bases and 7 bases, there was a span of 16 bases. The variable domain in full, with the rest retrieved from reference TRBV3-1 and TRBJ1-4, is DTAVSQTPKYLVTQMGNDKSIKCEQNLGHDTMYWYKQDSKKFLKIMFSYNNKELIINETVPNRFSPKSPDKAHLNLHINSLELGDSAVYFCASSRQTGGGEKLFFGSGTQLSVL.

The V gene is TRBV5-1, the J gene TRBJ2-7, with 11 bases that match TRBD2. Germline trimming cut 4 bases from V and 3 bases from J; bases unmatched to any gene: 6. The CDR3 has 15 residues. Germline lookup yields CDR1 SGHRS and CDR2 YFSETQ. The DNA of the CDR3 is TGCGCCAGCAGCCCAGGACTAGCGGGTAGCTACGAGCAGTACTTC. It is translated as CASSPGLAGSYEQYF.

The chain uses TRBV25-1 and TRBJ2-1, with 9 bases identical to TRBD1. The CDR3 sequence is 14 residues long. Germline-derived CDR1 and CDR2 are MGHDK and SYGVNS. J was trimmed by 7 bases and V by 3 bases; bases with no gene match: 4. The CDR3 sequence: CASSDPGTGNEQFF. The CDR3 nucleotides read TGTGCCAGCAGTGACCCCGGGACAGGGAATGAGCAGTTCTTC.

This clonotype has only a few counts. V and J are TRBV12-3 or TRBV12-4 and TRBJ2-3; D is unclear. V lost 3 bases and J 6 bases, leaving 7 bases between the germline ends. The CDR3 consists of 12 residues. DNA of the CDR3: TGTGCCAGCAGTTTGATTTCCGATACGCAGTATTTT. Translation: CASSLISDTQYF.

The chain is built from TRBV6-2 or TRBV6-3 and TRBJ1-5; possible D gene TRBD1, 5 bases. This CDR3 region has 15 residues. Looked up from germline, CDR1 is MNHEY and CDR2 is SVGEGT. Between the trimmed V and J ends, which lost 7 bases and 7 bases, there was a span of 20 bases. The CDR3 bases are TGTGCCAGCAAACCTGGGACCAAGGGGTGGCAGCCCCAGCATTTT. It translates to CASKPGTKGWQPQHF.